This TCR beta chain was recorded in a study of blood T cell repertoires in COVID-19. Whole-study context: The study drew acute and convalescent COVID-19 samples from the United States, Italy and Spain. Sample material is recorded as cDNA or gDNA derived from T cells, B-cell-depleted T cells, or PBMCs.

Original processing methods: Estimation of nucleated cell counts relied on the amplification of reference gene primers. Repertoires were generated with immunoSEQ multiplex PCR, while TCRdb's copy carries only in-frame clones and drops some. That table is the source of V, J and clone size, and D and trimming were worked out from the DNA. The profile covers around 260,000 clones, with around 90% appearing a single time and around 0.67% taken by the ten largest. Germline assignment: CDR1 MNHEY and CDR2 SVGEGT. The CDR3 sequence is 17 residues long. V lost 6 bases to trimming and J lost 5 bases; unmatched junction nucleotides: 12.

The chain links TRBV6-2 or TRBV6-3 to TRBJ2-1; 11 bases match TRBD2. The receptor comes from a human donor in a cohort sampled during active COVID-19. The sequencing sample was made of peripheral blood. The CDR3 sequence: CASSRIRLAGLHNEQFF. CDR3 in DNA: TGTGCCAGCAGCCGAATCAGACTAGCGGGGTTGCACAATGAGCAGTTCTTC.